These 23 T cell receptor beta chains originate from one sample sequenced in a study of T-cell reconstitution after alpha-beta-depleted transplantation in children. Preparation of the TCRbeta library was carried out with unique molecular identifiers. From the PCR reads, TCRdb called clonotypes with MiXCR, one entry per CDR3 protein. The table lists around 110,000 distinct CDR3 sequences, about a tenth of them singletons. The sample here was PBMCs, taken before TCRalphabeta/CD19-depleted stem cell transplant. The receptors were sampled from a boy aged 2 to 9 with acute lymphoblastic leukemia, due to receive a stem cell transplant.

Ten or more counts support this clonotype. The chain links TRBV5-5 to TRBJ2-1; maybe TRBD2 (6 bases). Germline V gene sequence: CDR1 SGHKS, CDR2 YYEKEE (reference sequence). V was pared by 0 bases and J by 0 bases, with 7 bases between. The length of the CDR3 is 15 residues. The CDR3 reads CASSLVGGSYNEQFF. For the CDR3, the DNA is TGTGCCAGCAGCTTGGTGGGGGGCTCCTACAATGAGCAGTTCTTC.

The chain joins TRBV20-1 to TRBJ2-7; D is undetermined. V was cut by 0 bases and J by 6 bases, with 6 bases left in between. There are 11 residues in the CDR3. Germline loops: CDR1 DFQATT, CDR2 SNEGSKA (reference sequence). CDR3 sequence: CSARDRGEQYF. DNA of the CDR3: TGCAGTGCTAGAGATAGAGGCGAGCAGTACTTC.

The gene calls are TRBV5-1 and TRBJ2-1; TRBD2 is a possible D gene (5 bases). The CDR3 runs to 15 residues. Trimming removed 2 bases at V and 6 bases at J, with 15 bases between. CDR1 and CDR2 (germline): SGHRS, YFSETQ. Here the CDR3 reads CASSLLGSFGNEQFF. Written as DNA, the CDR3 is TGCGCCAGCAGCTTACTAGGGTCGTTCGGCAATGAGCAGTTCTTC.

This clonotype was observed a handful of times. V and J are TRBV5-1 and TRBJ1-1; the D gene is possibly TRBD1 (5 bases). The CDR3 totals 16 residues. Germline V gene lookup returns CDR1 SGHRS and CDR2 YFSETQ. Trimming stripped 0 bases from V and 5 bases from J, with 17 bases between. CDR3 nucleotides: TGCGCCAGCAGCTTGGCGGTCGAAGGGGCGGGGACTGAAGCTTTCTTT. Amino acids: CASSLAVEGAGTEAFF.

The chain combines TRBV28 with TRBJ1-4; 9 bases match TRBD1. The CDR3 is made up of 15 amino acids. Germline V CDR1 and CDR2: MDHEN, SYDVKM. The V and J ends lost 0 bases and 7 bases, in that order; junction bases with no gene match: 3. CDR3 nucleotides: TGTGCCAGCAGTTTATGGGGGGACAGGGTTGAAAAACTGTTTTTT. It is translated as CASSLWGDRVEKLFF.

V is TRBV4-2 and J is TRBJ1-5; no clear D. CDR3 length: 15 residues. Trimming removed 5 bases at V and 0 bases at J, with 11 bases between. Germline CDR1 LGHNA, CDR2 YNFKEQ. CDR3 nucleotide sequence: TGTGCCAGCAGCACGGGGTCCCATAGCAATCAGCCCCAGCATTTT. This gives the protein CASSTGSHSNQPQHF.

As for this clonotype: It is likely a read error, because the conserved phenylalanine at the end of the CDR3 is missing. This CDR3 is CASSGYIGQEAFY. CDR3 nucleotide sequence: TGTGCCAGCAGTGGATATATCGGACAGGAAGCTTTCTAT. V usage is TRBV25-1 and J usage is TRBJ1-1; tentatively, D is TRBD1 (6 bases). V lost 4 bases and J lost 8, with 14 bases in between. CDR1 and CDR2 from the germline V gene are MGHDK and SYGVNS. This CDR3 has 13 residues.

In this sample, this clonotype turned up many times. The chain recombines TRBV12-3 or TRBV12-4 with TRBJ1-1, with TRBD1 as a possible D gene (6 bases). The CDR3 totals 16 residues. V lost 7 bases, J lost 1 base, and 19 bases lay in between. DNA for the CDR3: TGTGCCAGCACTGAAGGCGTCCGGGGACAGAACACTGAAGCTTTCTTT. Translation gives CASTEGVRGQNTEAFF.

This clonotype came up a few times. The chain carries TRBV5-1 and TRBJ2-6; D is unresolved. CDR3 length equals 12 residues. Per germline, CDR1 SGHRS and CDR2 YFSETQ. Trimming removed 7 bases at V and 2 bases at J, with 4 bases between. As DNA, the CDR3 is TGCGCCAGCGGCACTGGGGCCAACGTCCTGACTTTC. It yields the protein CASGTGANVLTF.

This clonotype has at least ten counts. The chain uses TRBV12-3 or TRBV12-4 and TRBJ1-1; unclear D gene. V lost 5 bases and J lost 7, with 11 bases in between. CDR3 length: 12 amino acids. The CDR3 region is CASSPQRLEAFF. The DNA of the CDR3 is TGTGCCAGCAGTCCCCAACGCCTTGAAGCTTTCTTT.

V and J are TRBV10-1 and TRBJ2-1; TRBD2 agrees at 7 bases. The CDR3 sequence is 13 residues long. CDR1 is WNHNN and CDR2 is SYGVQD in the germline V gene (reference sequence). J gave up 9 bases and V 0 bases, and 2 bases lay outside the gene matches. The CDR3 region has the DNA TGCGCCAGCAGTGAGTCGAAGCGGGGTGAGCAGTTCTTC. Translated: CASSESKRGEQFF.

CDR3 loop: CSARGLAGGPVYNEQFF. The CDR3 bases are TGCAGTGCTAGAGGGCTAGCGGGAGGGCCTGTCTACAATGAGCAGTTCTTC. The rearrangement links TRBV20-1 to TRBJ2-1; 12 bases are a match to TRBD2. The germline CDR1 and CDR2 sequences are DFQATT and SNEGSKA (reference sequence). J lost 3 bases, V lost 1 base, and 7 bases had no gene match. The CDR3 has 17 residues.

This clonotype has more than one count but fewer than ten. The rearrangement uses TRBV3-1 and TRBJ2-7; TRBD2 matches at 8 bases. With 1 base clipped from V and 5 bases from J, the junction kept 7 bases outside the gene matches. The germline V gene encodes CDR1 LGHDT and CDR2 YNNKEL (reference sequence). The CDR3 loop spans 15 amino acids. CDR3 in DNA: TGTGCCAGCAGCCAAGCCGGGAGGGGTATGGACGAGCAGTACTTC. This encodes CASSQAGRGMDEQYF.

This clonotype was seen a handful of times. This chain links TRBV11-2 with TRBJ2-7; D unclear. V dropped 2 bases and J dropped 4 bases, with 6 bases sitting between them. The CDR3 loop spans 12 amino acids. Germline V lookup: CDR1 SGHAT, CDR2 FQNNGV. For the CDR3, the DNA is TGTGCCAGCAGCTTAAATACTTACGAGCAGTACTTC. Translation: CASSLNTYEQYF.

Details on this clonotype: A much larger clone is a single base away; this may be a read error. V is TRBV5-1 and J is TRBJ2-1; 7 bases fit TRBD2. The CDR3 extends over 11 amino acids. From germline, CDR1 is SGHRS and CDR2 YFSETQ. The V gene end was trimmed by 4 bases and the J gene end by 14 bases; junction bases not matched to a gene: 6. CDR3 amino acids: CASSRGLEKFF. In DNA form, the CDR3 reads TGCGCCAGCAGCCGAGGACTAGAGAAGTTCTTC.

This sequence joins TRBV3-1 and TRBJ2-7; 8 bases fit TRBD2. V was clipped by 2 bases and J by 0 bases; unmatched bases: 3. The CDR3 spans 15 residues. Germline V gives CDR1 LGHDT, CDR2 YNNKEL (reference sequence). Written as DNA, the CDR3 is TGTGCCAGCAGCCAACAAGCGGGAGACTCCTACGAGCAGTACTTC. Translated: CASSQQAGDSYEQYF.

This sequence joins TRBV10-3 and TRBJ2-7; D possibly corresponds to TRBD2 (5 bases). The CDR3 spans 12 residues. V was clipped by 10 bases and J by 3 bases, with 13 bases between them. CDR1 is ENHRY, CDR2 SYGVKD, per germline. CDR3 in DNA: TGTGCCAATGGGAGAGGGTACTACGAGCAGTACTTC. Its translation: CANGRGYYEQYF.

This clonotype was counted at least ten times. V is TRBV5-1 and J is TRBJ2-2, with 7 bases fitting TRBD1. Germline CDR1 reads SGHRS; CDR2 reads YFSETQ. This CDR3 has 16 amino acids. V shed 0 bases and J 5 bases; nucleotides not matched to a gene: 7. The CDR3 loop is CASSLALAQGTGELFF. The CDR3 DNA reads TGCGCCAGCAGCTTGGCCTTAGCACAGGGGACCGGGGAGCTGTTTTTT. Combining the CDR3 with reference TRBV5-1 and TRBJ2-2 gives the whole variable domain KAGVTQTPRYLIKTRGQQVTLSCSPISGHRSVSWYQQTPGQGLQFLFEYFSETQRNKGNFPGRFSGRQFSNSRSEMNVSTLELGDSALYLCASSLALAQGTGELFFGEGSRLTVL.

There are many counts of this clonotype. This rearrangement joins TRBV5-6 to TRBJ2-5; D is unresolved. CDR3 length equals 15 residues. The V and J ends lost 1 base and 2 bases respectively, with 12 bases between them. Germline CDR1 is SGHDT and CDR2 is YYEEEE. The CDR3 DNA is TGTGCCAGCAGCTTGCAACAATTAAAACAAGAGACCCAGTACTTC. Its translation is CASSLQQLKQETQYF.

This clonotype was seen ten or more times. This chain joins TRBV6-5 and TRBJ2-2, with 7 bases matching TRBD1. The J segment lost 4 bases and the V segment lost 4 bases, leaving 6 bases of the junction unmatched. The CDR3 totals 15 residues. Germline lookup yields CDR1 MNHEY and CDR2 SVGAGI. The CDR3 sequence: CASSSTDRSTGELFF. The CDR3 coding sequence is TGTGCCAGCAGTTCGACGGACAGGAGCACCGGGGAGCTGTTTTTT.

The chain combines TRBV28 with TRBJ1-3; TRBD1 might be the D (5 bases). The CDR3 spans 14 residues. Trimming pared 6 bases from V and 4 bases from J, leaving 13 bases between. CDR1 and CDR2 (germline): MDHEN, SYDVKM. Here the CDR3 reads CASRIHGGGNTIYF. CDR3 coding DNA: TGTGCCAGCAGAATCCACGGGGGGGGAAACACCATATATTTT.

This clonotype was seen a few times. The V call is TRBV5-1, the J call TRBJ1-1; TRBD1 might be the D (5 bases). Germline CDR1 and CDR2: SGHRS and YFSETQ. The ends were cut back, 3 bases at V and 5 bases at J, with 14 bases in the middle. This CDR3 has 14 amino acids. The CDR3 loop reads CASSWTSGGTEAFF. The CDR3 nucleotides are TGCGCCAGCAGCTGGACCAGTGGGGGGACTGAAGCTTTCTTT. Full variable domain (missing parts from reference TRBV5-1 and TRBJ1-1): KAGVTQTPRYLIKTRGQQVTLSCSPISGHRSVSWYQQTPGQGLQFLFEYFSETQRNKGNFPGRFSGRQFSNSRSEMNVSTLELGDSALYLCASSWTSGGTEAFFGQGTRLTVV.

The table lists this clonotype with many counts. The chain carries TRBV12-3 or TRBV12-4 and TRBJ1-4, with D unresolved. The CDR3 extends over 15 amino acids. V was trimmed by 5 bases and J by 5 bases, leaving 15 bases between them. The CDR3 DNA is TGTGCCAGCAGTCCATTCAAATTCCCCAATGAAAAACTGTTTTTT. It codes for CASSPFKFPNEKLFF.